This is a list of T cell receptor beta chains from one sample in a study of Ad26.COV2.S vaccination and SARS-CoV-2 variants. Produced via immunoSEQ multiplex PCR; TCRdb's table is partial and in-frame only. The table includes 380,000 or so clones, around four fifths detected once. The sequenced sample was peripheral blood, obtained in a trial of Ad26.COV2.S vaccine versus placebo. These receptors all stem from a person aged 18 to 59 who received the Ad26.COV2.S COVID-19 vaccine or a placebo. Each CDR3 is given with its conserved first and last residue. Each record gives: V gene, clone size, J gene, D gene, CDR3 DNA, CDR3 protein. D genes are given only for firm matches. The size field is filled for only some rows; it gives once, few, many or a size class.

v_call: TRBV5-1
clone_size: .
j_call: TRBJ1-6
d_call: .
cdr3_nt: TGCGCCAGCAGCTTGGGGGGTCCACAGGGAATCAGGTCACCCCTCCACTTT
cdr3_aa: CASSLGGPQGIRSPLHF

v_call: TRBV5-1
clone_size: few
j_call: TRBJ2-2
d_call: .
cdr3_nt: TGCGCCAGCAGCTCCAATGGGGTTGCCACCGGGGAGCTGTTTTTT
cdr3_aa: CASSSNGVATGELFF

v_call: TRBV21-1
clone_size: .
j_call: TRBJ2-1
d_call: .
cdr3_nt: TGTGCCGTAGATTTAAATGAGCAGTTCTTC
cdr3_aa: CAVDLNEQFF

v_call: TRBV6-1
clone_size: .
j_call: TRBJ1-5
d_call: .
cdr3_nt: TGTGCCAGCAGTGAATATGGGACCAATCAGCCCCAGCATTTT
cdr3_aa: CASSEYGTNQPQHF

v_call: TRBV11-2
clone_size: .
j_call: TRBJ2-3
d_call: TRBD2
cdr3_nt: TGTGCCAGCAGCCAAAAAGCGGGGGGGCCAGATACGCAGTATTTT
cdr3_aa: CASSQKAGGPDTQYF

v_call: TRBV5-1
clone_size: .
j_call: TRBJ1-1
d_call: .
cdr3_nt: TGCGCCAGCAGCCTACAGGGTCCGAACACTGAAGCTTTCTTT
cdr3_aa: CASSLQGPNTEAFF

v_call: TRBV10-3
clone_size: .
j_call: TRBJ2-2
d_call: .
cdr3_nt: TGTGCCATCATGAAAGATCCGAACACCGGGGAGCTGTTTTTT
cdr3_aa: CAIMKDPNTGELFF

v_call: TRBV5-1
clone_size: .
j_call: TRBJ2-1
d_call: TRBD2
cdr3_nt: TGCGCCAGCAGAGGGGATTGGTCGCGGGAGGGCTCCTACAATGAGCAGTTCTTC
cdr3_aa: CASRGDWSREGSYNEQFF

v_call: TRBV5-1
clone_size: .
j_call: TRBJ2-2
d_call: TRBD1
cdr3_nt: TGCGCCAGCAGCTTGGGGACAGGGGACACCGGGGAGCTGTTTTTT
cdr3_aa: CASSLGTGDTGELFF

v_call: TRBV19
clone_size: .
j_call: TRBJ2-7
d_call: TRBD1
cdr3_nt: TGTGCCAGTAGTACAGGGACAGGGGGCCCCTACGAGCAGTACTTC
cdr3_aa: CASSTGTGGPYEQYF

v_call: TRBV18
clone_size: .
j_call: TRBJ1-1
d_call: .
cdr3_nt: TGTGCCAGCTCACCACCCCAGAACACTGAAGCTTTCTTT
cdr3_aa: CASSPPQNTEAFF

v_call: TRBV6-5
clone_size: .
j_call: TRBJ1-6
d_call: .
cdr3_nt: TGTGCCAGCAAGGGTTGGACAGTTAATTCACCCCTCCACTTT
cdr3_aa: CASKGWTVNSPLHF

v_call: TRBV18
clone_size: .
j_call: TRBJ1-3
d_call: .
cdr3_nt: TGTGCCAGCTCACCGAGAGATGAGGGCGCCATATATTTT
cdr3_aa: CASSPRDEGAIYF

v_call: TRBV6-5
clone_size: .
j_call: TRBJ1-4
d_call: .
cdr3_nt: TGTGCCAGCCGGGACTACCCCAATGAAAAACTGTTTTTT
cdr3_aa: CASRDYPNEKLFF

v_call: TRBV4-1
clone_size: .
j_call: TRBJ2-1
d_call: .
cdr3_nt: TGCGCCAGCAGCCAAGATTCAAGCGGTCGCTCCTACAATGAGCAGTTCTTC
cdr3_aa: CASSQDSSGRSYNEQFF

v_call: TRBV5-5
clone_size: few
j_call: TRBJ1-4
d_call: .
cdr3_nt: TGTGCCAGCAGCTTTGAAGGTGAAAAACTGTTTTTT
cdr3_aa: CASSFEGEKLFF

v_call: TRBV11-2
clone_size: once
j_call: TRBJ1-2
d_call: .
cdr3_nt: TGTGCCAGCAGCCTCAGGGCCCTTAGTTCGGGGCTGGGGGGCTACACCTTC
cdr3_aa: CASSLRALSSGLGGYTF

v_call: TRBV9
clone_size: .
j_call: TRBJ1-4
d_call: .
cdr3_nt: TGTGCCAGCAGCGTTGACGGGGAAAAACTGTTTTTT
cdr3_aa: CASSVDGEKLFF

v_call: TRBV7-3
clone_size: .
j_call: TRBJ2-3
d_call: TRBD2
cdr3_nt: TGTGCCAGCAGCCCCGGGAGGGACACAGATACGCAGTATTTT
cdr3_aa: CASSPGRDTDTQYF

v_call: TRBV5-5
clone_size: .
j_call: TRBJ1-3
d_call: .
cdr3_nt: TGTGCCAGCAGCACGGGGACCCTGAGCAGAGCCGGAAACACCATATATTTT
cdr3_aa: CASSTGTLSRAGNTIYF

v_call: TRBV2
clone_size: .
j_call: TRBJ2-7
d_call: .
cdr3_nt: TGTGCCAGCAGTGGGGGCCTCCCGCCCTACGAGCAGTACTTC
cdr3_aa: CASSGGLPPYEQYF

v_call: TRBV6-5
clone_size: .
j_call: TRBJ1-2
d_call: .
cdr3_nt: TGTGCCAGCAGGAGCGGGGTATGGTATGGCTACACCTTC
cdr3_aa: CASRSGVWYGYTF

v_call: TRBV5-1
clone_size: .
j_call: TRBJ2-5
d_call: TRBD2
cdr3_nt: TGCGCCAGCAGCTTGGGGACTAGCGGGCCCTTGGTGGAGACCCAGTACTTC
cdr3_aa: CASSLGTSGPLVETQYF

v_call: TRBV6-5
clone_size: .
j_call: TRBJ2-6
d_call: TRBD1
cdr3_nt: TGTGCCAGCAGACCACAGGGGACTGGGGCCAACGTCCTGACTTTC
cdr3_aa: CASRPQGTGANVLTF

v_call: TRBV4-2
clone_size: .
j_call: TRBJ1-6
d_call: TRBD1
cdr3_nt: TGTGCCAGCAGCCAAGGACAGGGCGATAATTCACCCCTCCACTTT
cdr3_aa: CASSQGQGDNSPLHF

v_call: TRBV6-2/TRBV6-3
clone_size: .
j_call: TRBJ1-4
d_call: .
cdr3_nt: TGTGCCAGCAGTTATGACAGACCGGCAACTAATGAAAAACTGTTTTTT
cdr3_aa: CASSYDRPATNEKLFF

v_call: TRBV4-1
clone_size: .
j_call: TRBJ1-2
d_call: .
cdr3_nt: TGCGCCAGCAGCCAAACTGGGGGGCGCGAGTTTGGCTACACCTTC
cdr3_aa: CASSQTGGREFGYTF

v_call: TRBV5-5
clone_size: .
j_call: TRBJ2-7
d_call: .
cdr3_nt: TGTGCCAGCAGCGTTAGGGGGGAGCAGTACTTC
cdr3_aa: CASSVRGEQYF

v_call: TRBV5-4
clone_size: once
j_call: TRBJ2-6
d_call: .
cdr3_nt: TGTGCCACCTGGTACTCTGGGGCCAACGTCCTGACTTTC
cdr3_aa: CATWYSGANVLTF

v_call: TRBV4-3
clone_size: .
j_call: TRBJ1-6
d_call: .
cdr3_nt: TGCGCCAGCAGCCAAGATTATTGGGTCGGAGATTCACCCCTCCACTTT
cdr3_aa: CASSQDYWVGDSPLHF

v_call: TRBV18
clone_size: once
j_call: TRBJ2-5
d_call: .
cdr3_nt: TGTGCCAGCTCACCAAGTATTTCGGAGACCCAGTACTTC
cdr3_aa: CASSPSISETQYF

v_call: TRBV12-3/TRBV12-4
clone_size: .
j_call: TRBJ2-1
d_call: .
cdr3_nt: TGTGCCAGCACCCCAGGGTGGGATGAGCAGTTCTTC
cdr3_aa: CASTPGWDEQFF

v_call: TRBV25-1
clone_size: .
j_call: TRBJ2-2
d_call: TRBD2
cdr3_nt: TGTGCCAGCAGTCGGGGGGCCGGGGAGCTGTTTTTT
cdr3_aa: CASSRGAGELFF

v_call: TRBV7-9
clone_size: .
j_call: TRBJ1-5
d_call: TRBD1
cdr3_nt: TGTGCCAGCAGCTCGGGACAGACCAATCAGCCCCAGCATTTT
cdr3_aa: CASSSGQTNQPQHF

v_call: TRBV11-2
clone_size: .
j_call: TRBJ2-7
d_call: .
cdr3_nt: TGTGCCAGCAGCTTAGGGGGACACTACGAGCAGTACTTC
cdr3_aa: CASSLGGHYEQYF

v_call: TRBV10-2
clone_size: .
j_call: TRBJ2-2
d_call: TRBD2
cdr3_nt: TGCGCCAGCAGTGGTAGCGGGAGGAACACCGGGGAGCTGTTTTTT
cdr3_aa: CASSGSGRNTGELFF

v_call: TRBV5-1
clone_size: .
j_call: TRBJ2-7
d_call: TRBD1
cdr3_nt: TGCGCCAGCAGTTTTCAAGCAGGGGGCGTTCACGAGCAGTACTTC
cdr3_aa: CASSFQAGGVHEQYF

v_call: TRBV20-1
clone_size: .
j_call: TRBJ1-1
d_call: .
cdr3_nt: TGCAGCGCCGTCGGGGACACTGAAGCTTTCTTT
cdr3_aa: CSAVGDTEAFF

v_call: TRBV7-2
clone_size: .
j_call: TRBJ2-1
d_call: .
cdr3_nt: TGTGCCAGCAGCTTCGGGGTCACTTACAATGAGCAGTTCTTC
cdr3_aa: CASSFGVTYNEQFF

v_call: TRBV4-1
clone_size: .
j_call: TRBJ2-7
d_call: .
cdr3_nt: TGCGCCAGCAGCCAAGGGGCTGGGGGGGAGCAGTACTTC
cdr3_aa: CASSQGAGGEQYF

v_call: TRBV12-3/TRBV12-4
clone_size: .
j_call: TRBJ2-2
d_call: TRBD1
cdr3_nt: TGTGCCAGTCTGACAGGGTACACCGGGGAGCTGTTTTTT
cdr3_aa: CASLTGYTGELFF

v_call: TRBV27
clone_size: .
j_call: TRBJ2-7
d_call: .
cdr3_nt: TGTGCCAGCAGAGCCTCGGGATCAGACTACGAGCAGTACTTC
cdr3_aa: CASRASGSDYEQYF

v_call: TRBV5-6
clone_size: .
j_call: TRBJ2-7
d_call: TRBD1
cdr3_nt: TGTGCCAGCAGCTTGGGCTTGAGGGACAGGGCCTACGAGCAGTACTTC
cdr3_aa: CASSLGLRDRAYEQYF

v_call: TRBV6-1
clone_size: .
j_call: TRBJ1-1
d_call: .
cdr3_nt: TGTGCCAGCAGTGAATACGCAGGCAGGGGAGAAGCTTTCTTT
cdr3_aa: CASSEYAGRGEAFF

v_call: TRBV7-8
clone_size: .
j_call: TRBJ1-5
d_call: .
cdr3_nt: TGTGCCAGCAGCTTAAGTCCTGGGCAGGGTCGTCAGCCCCAGCATTTT
cdr3_aa: CASSLSPGQGRQPQHF

v_call: TRBV3-1/TRBV3-2
clone_size: .
j_call: TRBJ2-7
d_call: TRBD2
cdr3_nt: TGTGCCAGCAGCCTGTATAGGGGACTAGCGGGGTTCTATTCCTACGAGCAGTACTTC
cdr3_aa: CASSLYRGLAGFYSYEQYF

v_call: TRBV4-3
clone_size: once
j_call: TRBJ1-1
d_call: .
cdr3_nt: TGCGCCAGCAGCCAAGGACACTCCACTGAAGCTTTCTTT
cdr3_aa: CASSQGHSTEAFF

v_call: TRBV7-2
clone_size: few
j_call: TRBJ1-2
d_call: TRBD1
cdr3_nt: TGTGCCAGCAGCTTAGCGCACAGGGGTGGTGGCTACACCTTC
cdr3_aa: CASSLAHRGGGYTF

v_call: TRBV10-3
clone_size: .
j_call: TRBJ2-7
d_call: .
cdr3_nt: TGTGCCATCAGGGGGGGGCCCGCCTACGAGCAGTACTTC
cdr3_aa: CAIRGGPAYEQYF